This T cell receptor (beta chain) was obtained from a study of cytomegalovirus exposure and HLA in healthy donors. The study, taken as a whole, reports: A later analysis found first-cohort TCR clusters tended to co-occur in the 120 validation repertoires.

Regarding this clone: The antigen is undetermined.

Sequencing was performed with immunoSEQ multiplex PCR; in TCRdb, only in-frame clones are kept and a portion is missing. This table has about 280,000 clones, 85% to 90% appearing once. The CDR3 length is 15 residues. Germline assignment: CDR1 PRHDT and CDR2 FYEKMQ (reference sequence). The V end was cut by 5 bases, the J end by 4 bases, with 16 bases between. This sequence joins TRBV13 and TRBJ2-3, with D possibly matching TRBD1 (6 bases). The receptor was derived from a young woman in good health and CMV-seronegative. The sample consisted of PBMCs. DNA for the CDR3: TGTGCCAGCAGCCCGCGGCAGGGGAGTGCAGATACGCAGTATTTT. This gives the protein CASSPRQGSADTQYF. Complete variable domain (other parts from reference TRBV13 and TRBJ2-3): AAGVIQSPRHLIKEKRETATLKCYPIPRHDTVYWYQQGPGQDPQFLISFYEKMQSDKGSIPDRFSAQQFSDYHSELNMSSLELGDSALYFCASSPRQGSADTQYFGPGTRLTVL.